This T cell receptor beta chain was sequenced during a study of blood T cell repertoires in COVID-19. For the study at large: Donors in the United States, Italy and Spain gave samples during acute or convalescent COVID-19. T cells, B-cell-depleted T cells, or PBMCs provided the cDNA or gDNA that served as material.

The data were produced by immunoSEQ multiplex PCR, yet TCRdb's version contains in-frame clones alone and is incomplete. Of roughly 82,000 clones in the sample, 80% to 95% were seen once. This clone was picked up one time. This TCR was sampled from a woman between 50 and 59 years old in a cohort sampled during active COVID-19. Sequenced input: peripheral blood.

CDR3 nucleotides: TGTGCCAGCATGCCGATGGGGGAGGGCCTCCACAATGAGCAGTTCTTC. Residues: CASMPMGEGLHNEQFF. The chain joins TRBV9 to TRBJ2-1, with TRBD2 matching over 7 bases. The length of the CDR3 is 16 residues. The germline V gene encodes CDR1 SGDLS and CDR2 YYNGEE. V shed 6 bases, J shed 5 bases, and the junction held 14 bases outside the gene matches.